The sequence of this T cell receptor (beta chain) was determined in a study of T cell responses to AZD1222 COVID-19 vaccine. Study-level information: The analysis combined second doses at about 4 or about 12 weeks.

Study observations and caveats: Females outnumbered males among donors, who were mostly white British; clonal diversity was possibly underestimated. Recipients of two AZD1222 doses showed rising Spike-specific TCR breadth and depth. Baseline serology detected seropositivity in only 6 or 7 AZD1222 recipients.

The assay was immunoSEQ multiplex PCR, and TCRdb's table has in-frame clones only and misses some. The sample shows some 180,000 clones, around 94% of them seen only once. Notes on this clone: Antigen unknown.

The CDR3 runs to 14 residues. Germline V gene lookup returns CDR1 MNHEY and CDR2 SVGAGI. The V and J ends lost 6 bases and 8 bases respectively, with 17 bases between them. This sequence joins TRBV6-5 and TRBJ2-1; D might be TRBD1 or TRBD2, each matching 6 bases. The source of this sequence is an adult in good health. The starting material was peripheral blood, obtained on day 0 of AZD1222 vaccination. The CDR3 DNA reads TGTGCCAGCAGCCAGGGAGGTCGGGGGCATGAGCAGTTCTTC. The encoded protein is CASSQGGRGHEQFF.